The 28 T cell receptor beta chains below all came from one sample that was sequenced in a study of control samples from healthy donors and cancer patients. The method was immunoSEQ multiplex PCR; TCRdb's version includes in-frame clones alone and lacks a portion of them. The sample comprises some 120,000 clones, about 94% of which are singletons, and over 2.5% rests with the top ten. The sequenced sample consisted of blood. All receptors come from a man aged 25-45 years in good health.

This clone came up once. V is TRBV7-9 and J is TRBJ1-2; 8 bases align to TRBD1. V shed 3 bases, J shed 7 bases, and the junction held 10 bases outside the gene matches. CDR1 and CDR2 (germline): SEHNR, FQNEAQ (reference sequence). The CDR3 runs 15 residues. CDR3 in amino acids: CASSFPGQDFGGYTF. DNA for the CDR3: TGTGCCAGCAGCTTCCCGGGACAGGATTTTGGTGGCTACACCTTC.

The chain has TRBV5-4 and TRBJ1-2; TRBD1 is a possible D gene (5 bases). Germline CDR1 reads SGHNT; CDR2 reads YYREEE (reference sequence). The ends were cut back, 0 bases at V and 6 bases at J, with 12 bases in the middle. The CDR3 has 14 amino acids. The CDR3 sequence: CASSLEQVTDGYTF. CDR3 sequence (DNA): TGTGCCAGCAGCTTGGAACAGGTCACCGATGGCTACACCTTC.

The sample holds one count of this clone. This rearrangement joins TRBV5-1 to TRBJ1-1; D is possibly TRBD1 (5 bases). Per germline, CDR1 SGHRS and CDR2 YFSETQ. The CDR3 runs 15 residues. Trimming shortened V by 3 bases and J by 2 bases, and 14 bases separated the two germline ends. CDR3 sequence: CASSSQGGTNTEAFF. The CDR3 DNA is TGCGCCAGCAGCTCCCAGGGAGGGACTAACACTGAAGCTTTCTTT.

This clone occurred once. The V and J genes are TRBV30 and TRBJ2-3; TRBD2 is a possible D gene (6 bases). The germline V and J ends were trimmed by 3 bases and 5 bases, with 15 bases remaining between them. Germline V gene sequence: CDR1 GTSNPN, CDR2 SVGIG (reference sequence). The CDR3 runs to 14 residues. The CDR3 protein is CAWSPRGTGDTQYF. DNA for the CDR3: TGTGCCTGGAGCCCCCGCGGGACCGGAGATACGCAGTATTTT.

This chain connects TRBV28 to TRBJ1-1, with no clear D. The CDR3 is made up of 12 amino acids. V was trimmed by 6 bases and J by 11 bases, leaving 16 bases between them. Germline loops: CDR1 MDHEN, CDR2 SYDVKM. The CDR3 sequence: CASRRTGPGAFF. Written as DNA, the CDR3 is TGTGCCAGCAGGAGGACGGGCCCTGGGGCTTTCTTT.

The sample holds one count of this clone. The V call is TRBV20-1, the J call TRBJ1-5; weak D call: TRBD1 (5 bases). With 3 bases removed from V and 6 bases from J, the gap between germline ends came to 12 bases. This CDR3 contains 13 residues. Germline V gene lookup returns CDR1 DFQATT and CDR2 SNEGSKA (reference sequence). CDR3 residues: CSASRGTGQPQHF. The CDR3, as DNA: TGCAGTGCTAGTCGGGGGACCGGTCAGCCCCAGCATTTT.

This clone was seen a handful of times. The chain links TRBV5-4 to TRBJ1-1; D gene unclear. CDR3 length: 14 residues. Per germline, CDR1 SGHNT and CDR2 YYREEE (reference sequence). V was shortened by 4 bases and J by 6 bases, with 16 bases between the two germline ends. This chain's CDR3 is CASSGSRSVAEAFF. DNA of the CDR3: TGTGCCAGCAGCGGGTCAAGGAGTGTCGCTGAAGCTTTCTTT.

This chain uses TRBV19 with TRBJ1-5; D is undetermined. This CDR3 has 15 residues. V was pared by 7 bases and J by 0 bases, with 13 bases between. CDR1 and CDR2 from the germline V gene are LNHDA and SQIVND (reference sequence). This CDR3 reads CASTLSRSSNQPQHF. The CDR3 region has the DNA TGTGCCAGTACCTTGTCACGGAGTAGCAATCAGCCCCAGCATTTT. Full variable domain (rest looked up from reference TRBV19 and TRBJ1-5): DGGITQSPKYLFRKEGQNVTLSCEQNLNHDAMYWYRQDPGQGLRLIYYSQIVNDFQKGDIAEGYSVSREKKESFPLTVTSAQKNPTAFYLCASTLSRSSNQPQHFGDGTRLSIL.

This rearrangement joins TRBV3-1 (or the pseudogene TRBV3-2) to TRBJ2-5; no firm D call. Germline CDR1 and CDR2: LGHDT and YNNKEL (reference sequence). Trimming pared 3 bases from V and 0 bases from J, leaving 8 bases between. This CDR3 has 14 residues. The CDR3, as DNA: TGTGCCAGCAGCCATAGACGGGACCAAGAGACCCAGTACTTC. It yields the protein CASSHRRDQETQYF.

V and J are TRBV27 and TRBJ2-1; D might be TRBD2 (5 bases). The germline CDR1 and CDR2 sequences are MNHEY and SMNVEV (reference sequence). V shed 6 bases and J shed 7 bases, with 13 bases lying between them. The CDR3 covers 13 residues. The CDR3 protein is CASSESRRNEQFF. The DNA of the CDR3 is TGTGCCAGCAGCGAATCCAGGAGGAATGAGCAGTTCTTC.

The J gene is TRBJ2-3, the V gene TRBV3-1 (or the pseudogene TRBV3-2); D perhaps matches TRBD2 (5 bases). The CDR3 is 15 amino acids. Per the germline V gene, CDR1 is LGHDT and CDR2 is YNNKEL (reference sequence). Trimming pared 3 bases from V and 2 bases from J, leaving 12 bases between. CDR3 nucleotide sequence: TGTGCCAGCAGCCAGGGAGCGGCGATCACAGATACGCAGTATTTT. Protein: CASSQGAAITDTQYF.

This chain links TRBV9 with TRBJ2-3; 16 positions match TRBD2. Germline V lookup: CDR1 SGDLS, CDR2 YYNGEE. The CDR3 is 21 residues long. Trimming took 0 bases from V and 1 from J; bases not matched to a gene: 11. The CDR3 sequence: CASSVAGTSGGAGARTDTQYF. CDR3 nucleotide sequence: TGTGCCAGCAGCGTAGCCGGGACTAGCGGGGGGGCAGGGGCACGCACAGATACGCAGTATTTT.

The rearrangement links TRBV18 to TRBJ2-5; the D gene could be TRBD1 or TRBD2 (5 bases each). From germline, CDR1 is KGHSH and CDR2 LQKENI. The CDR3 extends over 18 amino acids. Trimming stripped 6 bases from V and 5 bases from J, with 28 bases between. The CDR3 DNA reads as TGTGCCAGCTCCCCCCCCGAGCGGAAGGGGAGTATTGTTGAGACCCAGTACTTC. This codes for CASSPPERKGSIVETQYF. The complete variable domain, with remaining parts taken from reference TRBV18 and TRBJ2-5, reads NAGVMQNPRHLVRRRGQEARLRCSPMKGHSHVYWYRQLPEEGLKFMVYLQKENIIDESGMPKERFSAEFPKEGPSILRIQQVVRGDSAAYFCASSPPERKGSIVETQYFGPGTRLLVL.

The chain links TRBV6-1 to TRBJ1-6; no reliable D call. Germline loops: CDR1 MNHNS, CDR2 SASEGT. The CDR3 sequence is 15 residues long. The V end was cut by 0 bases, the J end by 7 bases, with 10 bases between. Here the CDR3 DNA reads TGTGCCAGCAGTGAAGCGCTTCGGGCGAATTCACCCCTCCACTTT. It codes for CASSEALRANSPLHF.

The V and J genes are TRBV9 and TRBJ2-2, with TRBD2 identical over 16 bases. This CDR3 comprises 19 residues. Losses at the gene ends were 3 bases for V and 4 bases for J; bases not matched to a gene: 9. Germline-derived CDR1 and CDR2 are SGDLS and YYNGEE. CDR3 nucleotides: TGTGCCAGCAGCGGAAACCGGGGACTAGCGGGGGGGATCACCGGGGAGCTGTTTTTT. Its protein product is CASSGNRGLAGGITGELFF.

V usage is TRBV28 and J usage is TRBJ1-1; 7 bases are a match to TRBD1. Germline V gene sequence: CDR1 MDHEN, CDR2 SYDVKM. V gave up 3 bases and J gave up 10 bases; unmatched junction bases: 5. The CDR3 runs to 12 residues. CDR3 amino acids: CASSFRGAGAFF. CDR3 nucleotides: TGTGCCAGCAGTTTCAGGGGGGCAGGAGCTTTCTTT.

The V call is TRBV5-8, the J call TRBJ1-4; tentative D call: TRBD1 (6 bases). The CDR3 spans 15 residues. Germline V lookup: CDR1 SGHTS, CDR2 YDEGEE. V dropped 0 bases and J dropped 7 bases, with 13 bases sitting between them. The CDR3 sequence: CASSLAARGSEKLFF. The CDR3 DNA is TGTGCCAGCAGCTTGGCCGCCAGGGGCTCTGAAAAACTGTTTTTT.

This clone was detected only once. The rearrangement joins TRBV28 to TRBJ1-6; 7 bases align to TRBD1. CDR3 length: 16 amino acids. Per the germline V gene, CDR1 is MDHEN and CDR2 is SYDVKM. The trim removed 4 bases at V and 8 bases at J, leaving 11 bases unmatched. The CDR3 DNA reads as TGTGCCAGCAGTTCCTCCCCGGGACAGAGTCATTCACCCCTCCACTTT. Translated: CASSSSPGQSHSPLHF.

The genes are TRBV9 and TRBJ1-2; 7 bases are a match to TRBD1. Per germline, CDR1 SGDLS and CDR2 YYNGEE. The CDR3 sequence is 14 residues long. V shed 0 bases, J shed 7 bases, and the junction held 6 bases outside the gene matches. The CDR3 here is CASSVEGASLGYTF. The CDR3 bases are TGTGCCAGCAGCGTAGAGGGGGCGTCACTTGGCTACACCTTC.

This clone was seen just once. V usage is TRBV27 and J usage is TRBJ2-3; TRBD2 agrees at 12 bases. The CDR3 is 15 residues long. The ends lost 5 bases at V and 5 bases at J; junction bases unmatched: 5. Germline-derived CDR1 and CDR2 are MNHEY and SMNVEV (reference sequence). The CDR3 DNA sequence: TGTGCCAGCAGTCCCCCGGGACTAGCGGGAGATACGCAGTATTTT. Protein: CASSPPGLAGDTQYF.

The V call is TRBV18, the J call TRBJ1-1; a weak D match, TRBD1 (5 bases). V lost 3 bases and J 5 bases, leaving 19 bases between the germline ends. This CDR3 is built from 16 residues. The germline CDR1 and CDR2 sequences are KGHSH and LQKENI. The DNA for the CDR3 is TGTGCCAGCTCACCTAAAGGCGGGGGAGTGGGGACTGAAGCTTTCTTT. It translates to CASSPKGGGVGTEAFF.

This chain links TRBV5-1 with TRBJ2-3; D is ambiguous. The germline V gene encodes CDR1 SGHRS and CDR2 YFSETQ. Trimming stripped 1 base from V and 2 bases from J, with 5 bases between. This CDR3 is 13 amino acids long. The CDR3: CASSLYSTDTQYF. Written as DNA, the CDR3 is TGCGCCAGCAGCTTGTACTCCACAGATACGCAGTATTTT.

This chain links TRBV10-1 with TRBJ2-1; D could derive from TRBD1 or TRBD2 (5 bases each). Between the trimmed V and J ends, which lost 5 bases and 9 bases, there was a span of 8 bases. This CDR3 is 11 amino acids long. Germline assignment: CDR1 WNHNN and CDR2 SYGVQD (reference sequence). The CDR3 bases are TGCGCCAGCAGTAGTGGGGGTGAGCAGTTCTTC. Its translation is CASSSGGEQFF.

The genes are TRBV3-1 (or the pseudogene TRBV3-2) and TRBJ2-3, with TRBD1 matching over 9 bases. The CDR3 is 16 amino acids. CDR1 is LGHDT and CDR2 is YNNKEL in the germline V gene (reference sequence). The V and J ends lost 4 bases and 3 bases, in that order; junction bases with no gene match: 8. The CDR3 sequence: CASSLRTGTGTDTQYF. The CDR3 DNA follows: TGTGCCAGCAGCCTTCGGACAGGGACAGGGACAGATACGCAGTATTTT.

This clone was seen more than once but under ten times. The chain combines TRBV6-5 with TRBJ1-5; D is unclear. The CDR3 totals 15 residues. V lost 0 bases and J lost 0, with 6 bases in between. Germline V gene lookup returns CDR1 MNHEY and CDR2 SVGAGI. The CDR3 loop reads CASSYSSSSNQPQHF. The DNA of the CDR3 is TGTGCCAGCAGTTACTCGAGCAGTAGCAATCAGCCCCAGCATTTT.

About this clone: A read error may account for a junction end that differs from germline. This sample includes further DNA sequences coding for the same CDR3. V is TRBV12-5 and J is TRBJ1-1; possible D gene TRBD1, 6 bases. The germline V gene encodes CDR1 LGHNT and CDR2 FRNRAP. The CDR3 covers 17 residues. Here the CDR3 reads CASGLATGTGSSTEAFF. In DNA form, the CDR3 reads TGTGCTAGTGGTTTGGCCACCGGAACAGGGTCTTCCACTGAAGCCTTCTTT.

CDR3 DNA: TGTGCCAGCAGTTCGACAGGGGACGGCACAGATACGCAGTATTTT. Residues: CASSSTGDGTDTQYF. The rearrangement joins TRBV28 to TRBJ2-3; 8 bases agree with TRBD1. The CDR3 runs 15 residues. Germline V gives CDR1 MDHEN, CDR2 SYDVKM. Trimming cost V 4 bases and J 1 base; bases outside gene matches: 4.

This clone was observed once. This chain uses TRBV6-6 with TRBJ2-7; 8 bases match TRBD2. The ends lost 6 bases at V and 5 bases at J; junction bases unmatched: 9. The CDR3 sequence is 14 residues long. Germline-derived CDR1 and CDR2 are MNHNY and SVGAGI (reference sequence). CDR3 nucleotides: TGTGCCAGCAGCGACCGGGGGGGGCTCAACGAGCAGTACGTC. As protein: CASSDRGGLNEQYV.